These T cell receptor beta chains were read from a single sample in a study of T cell changes during pregnancy in multiple sclerosis. TCRdb keeps only in-frame clones here, not all; method: immunoSEQ multiplex PCR. The repertoire holds some 39,000 clones, with about 92% as singletons. Specimen: PBMCs (not recorded whether the cells were cultured). The origin of the receptors is a female donor with multiple sclerosis, enrolled in a pregnancy study. CDR3s include the opening cysteine and the closing phenylalanine or tryptophan. The order of the fields is CDR3 DNA, CDR3 protein, J gene, D gene, V gene, clone size. The D gene is left open where the match is weak. Clone size, where shown, is once, few, many, or a class for clones that have expanded.

CDR3 DNA: TGCGCCAGCAGCCAAGATAATCAGCCCCAGCATTTT; CDR3 protein: CASSQDNQPQHF; J gene: TRBJ1-5; D gene: .; V gene: TRBV4-1; clone size: once
CDR3 DNA: TGTGCCAGCAGCAAAAATAGGGTTACGCAGTATTTT; CDR3 protein: CASSKNRVTQYF; J gene: TRBJ2-3; D gene: .; V gene: TRBV21-1; clone size: .
CDR3 DNA: TGTGCCAGCAGCTTAGCGTCTAGCCGGGTCGCGAACACCGGGGAGCTGTTTTTT; CDR3 protein: CASSLASSRVANTGELFF; J gene: TRBJ2-2; D gene: .; V gene: TRBV7-2; clone size: .
CDR3 DNA: TGTGCCAGCAGCCAGGGGGCTAGGACTAGCGGCCTCTCCTACAATGAGCAGTTCTTC; CDR3 protein: CASSQGARTSGLSYNEQFF; J gene: TRBJ2-1; D gene: TRBD2; V gene: TRBV27; clone size: few
CDR3 DNA: TGCAGTGCAGGAACTAGCGTCCCGCAGTTCTTC; CDR3 protein: CSAGTSVPQFF; J gene: TRBJ2-1; D gene: TRBD2; V gene: TRBV20-1; clone size: .
CDR3 DNA: TGTGCCAGCAGCCCCAATCCGGCCGCCTTCGGGGGAGCTTTCTTT; CDR3 protein: CASSPNPAAFGGAFF; J gene: TRBJ1-1; D gene: .; V gene: TRBV11-2; clone size: .
CDR3 DNA: TGTGCCAGCAGTACAACAGGGTATCCCTCCTACGAGCAGTACTTC; CDR3 protein: CASSTTGYPSYEQYF; J gene: TRBJ2-7; D gene: .; V gene: TRBV28; clone size: .
CDR3 DNA: TGTGCCAGCAGCTTGGGGGGACAGGGTGTCGGGTGGAACACTGAAGCTTTCTTT; CDR3 protein: CASSLGGQGVGWNTEAFF; J gene: TRBJ1-1; D gene: TRBD1; V gene: TRBV5-4; clone size: once
CDR3 DNA: TGTGCCAGCAGTTTACCCCCGCGGGAGGTAGGGGAGACCCAGTACTTC; CDR3 protein: CASSLPPREVGETQYF; J gene: TRBJ2-5; D gene: TRBD2; V gene: TRBV27; clone size: once
CDR3 DNA: TGTGCCATCAGTTACGGGGGCACCTACGAGCAGTACTTC; CDR3 protein: CAISYGGTYEQYF; J gene: TRBJ2-7; D gene: .; V gene: TRBV10-3; clone size: .
CDR3 DNA: TGTGCCAGCAGTACCGGACAGGGACGAATCGGGGAGCTGTTTTTT; CDR3 protein: CASSTGQGRIGELFF; J gene: TRBJ2-2; D gene: TRBD1; V gene: TRBV6-1; clone size: .
CDR3 DNA: TGTGCCAGCAGTTTTGGGGGATTGTCCTACAATGAGCAGTTCTTC; CDR3 protein: CASSFGGLSYNEQFF; J gene: TRBJ2-1; D gene: .; V gene: TRBV28; clone size: .
CDR3 DNA: TGTGCCAGCTGGGGGACAGGCTCCTACGAGCAGTACTTC; CDR3 protein: CASWGTGSYEQYF; J gene: TRBJ2-7; D gene: TRBD1; V gene: TRBV28; clone size: .
CDR3 DNA: TGTGCCAGTAGTATCGGGGACAGGGAGACCCAGTACTTC; CDR3 protein: CASSIGDRETQYF; J gene: TRBJ2-5; D gene: TRBD1; V gene: TRBV19; clone size: .
CDR3 DNA: TGTGCCAGCAGCTTAGCAGAGAACACTGAAGCTTTCTTT; CDR3 protein: CASSLAENTEAFF; J gene: TRBJ1-1; D gene: .; V gene: TRBV13; clone size: .
CDR3 DNA: TGTGCCAGCAGCCTAGGTGGCCTACAAGAGACCCAGTACTTC; CDR3 protein: CASSLGGLQETQYF; J gene: TRBJ2-5; D gene: .; V gene: TRBV7-8; clone size: .
CDR3 DNA: TGTGCCAGCAGGACAGCTTCAACTAATGAAAAACTGTTTTTT; CDR3 protein: CASRTASTNEKLFF; J gene: TRBJ1-4; D gene: .; V gene: TRBV2; clone size: .
CDR3 DNA: TGTGCCATCAAAGGGTCAGGGGATGAAAAACTGTTTTTT; CDR3 protein: CAIKGSGDEKLFF; J gene: TRBJ1-4; D gene: .; V gene: TRBV10-3; clone size: .
CDR3 DNA: TGTGCCAGCAGCCGGATCAGGGAACGAAGCATTCAGTACTTC; CDR3 protein: CASSRIRERSIQYF; J gene: TRBJ2-4; D gene: .; V gene: TRBV28; clone size: .
CDR3 DNA: TGTGCCAGCAGCGTACAGGGTAGGGGCTACGAGCAGTACTTC; CDR3 protein: CASSVQGRGYEQYF; J gene: TRBJ2-7; D gene: .; V gene: TRBV21-1; clone size: once
CDR3 DNA: TGCAGCGGGGGTGGACTAGCGGGTGCAGAGACCCAGTACTTC; CDR3 protein: CSGGGLAGAETQYF; J gene: TRBJ2-5; D gene: TRBD2; V gene: TRBV29-1; clone size: .
CDR3 DNA: TGTGCCAGCAGCTTGGAAGAGAACACTGAAGCTTTCTTT; CDR3 protein: CASSLEENTEAFF; J gene: TRBJ1-1; D gene: .; V gene: TRBV5-4; clone size: .
CDR3 DNA: TGTGCCAGCAGTCGCCACGAGGGCAATGAGCAGTTCTTC; CDR3 protein: CASSRHEGNEQFF; J gene: TRBJ2-1; D gene: .; V gene: TRBV6-5; clone size: .
CDR3 DNA: TGTGCCATCAGTGAGATTCCAGGGGGCTGGGGTGGGTCGTCCTACAATGAGCAGTTCTTC; CDR3 protein: CAISEIPGGWGGSSYNEQFF; J gene: TRBJ2-1; D gene: TRBD1; V gene: TRBV10-3; clone size: .
CDR3 DNA: TGTGCCAGTACCTACAGTGGGTGGAGGAACACTGAAGCTTTCTTT; CDR3 protein: CASTYSGWRNTEAFF; J gene: TRBJ1-1; D gene: .; V gene: TRBV19; clone size: .
CDR3 DNA: TGTGCCAGCAGCTGGAACAGGGGGGAGACCCAGTACTTC; CDR3 protein: CASSWNRGETQYF; J gene: TRBJ2-5; D gene: TRBD1; V gene: TRBV5-8; clone size: once
CDR3 DNA: TGTGCCAGCAGTTACGGGGACAGTAACACCGGGGAGCTGTTTTTT; CDR3 protein: CASSYGDSNTGELFF; J gene: TRBJ2-2; D gene: TRBD1; V gene: TRBV6-5; clone size: .
CDR3 DNA: TGCGCCAGCAGCCAAGAAAGCCCTGATGAGCAGTTCTTC; CDR3 protein: CASSQESPDEQFF; J gene: TRBJ2-1; D gene: .; V gene: TRBV4-1; clone size: once
CDR3 DNA: TGTGCCAGCAGTGACACGACAGGACTCTTCTCTGGGGCCAACGTCCTGACTTTC; CDR3 protein: CASSDTTGLFSGANVLTF; J gene: TRBJ2-6; D gene: .; V gene: TRBV2; clone size: .
CDR3 DNA: TGTGCCAGCTCTTTGGGGGTGGCCTCCTACAATGAGCAGTTCTTC; CDR3 protein: CASSLGVASYNEQFF; J gene: TRBJ2-1; D gene: .; V gene: TRBV6-6; clone size: .
CDR3 DNA: TGTGCCAGCAGCTTAGATGACAGGAGCACAGATACGCAGTATTTT; CDR3 protein: CASSLDDRSTDTQYF; J gene: TRBJ2-3; D gene: .; V gene: TRBV7-9; clone size: .
CDR3 DNA: TGTGCCAGCAGCCGCCGGGGGGGGAGGGAGACCCAGTACTTC; CDR3 protein: CASSRRGGRETQYF; J gene: TRBJ2-5; D gene: TRBD2; V gene: TRBV7-2; clone size: .
CDR3 DNA: TGTGCCAGCAGCGTAACCCTCATGGACAATGAGCAGTTCTTC; CDR3 protein: CASSVTLMDNEQFF; J gene: TRBJ2-1; D gene: .; V gene: TRBV9; clone size: .
CDR3 DNA: TGTGCCAGGATACTAGCGAACAATTACAATGAGCAGTTCTTC; CDR3 protein: CARILANNYNEQFF; J gene: TRBJ2-1; D gene: .; V gene: TRBV21-1; clone size: .
CDR3 DNA: TGTGCCAGCAGTTCTAGACAGGGTTGGGATGGCTACACCTTC; CDR3 protein: CASSSRQGWDGYTF; J gene: TRBJ1-2; D gene: TRBD1; V gene: TRBV27; clone size: once
CDR3 DNA: TGTGCCTGGACCGGGACTAGCGCCGGGGAGCTGTTTTTT; CDR3 protein: CAWTGTSAGELFF; J gene: TRBJ2-2; D gene: TRBD2; V gene: TRBV30; clone size: .
CDR3 DNA: TGTGCCAGCAGCCTAGGACAGGGGAGGGATGAAGCTTTCTTT; CDR3 protein: CASSLGQGRDEAFF; J gene: TRBJ1-1; D gene: TRBD1; V gene: TRBV5-8; clone size: .
CDR3 DNA: TGCGCCAGCAGCCCAGCGGGCGGGAGGGCTACAGATACGCAGTATTTT; CDR3 protein: CASSPAGGRATDTQYF; J gene: TRBJ2-3; D gene: TRBD2; V gene: TRBV5-1; clone size: .
CDR3 DNA: TGTGCCAGCAGTGCCGGGACAGCGTATTCTAACTATGGCTACACCTTC; CDR3 protein: CASSAGTAYSNYGYTF; J gene: TRBJ1-2; D gene: TRBD1; V gene: TRBV25-1; clone size: .
CDR3 DNA: TGTGCCAGCAGCTTGGACTCTATATGGCGCTACACCTTC; CDR3 protein: CASSLDSIWRYTF; J gene: TRBJ1-2; D gene: .; V gene: TRBV5-8; clone size: .
CDR3 DNA: TGTGCCAGTAGTACAATGGGGGGCCAGAGCAATCAGCCCCAGCATTTT; CDR3 protein: CASSTMGGQSNQPQHF; J gene: TRBJ1-5; D gene: .; V gene: TRBV19; clone size: .
CDR3 DNA: TGTGCCAGCAGCGTAGCACCTAGGGAGACCCAGTACTTC; CDR3 protein: CASSVAPRETQYF; J gene: TRBJ2-5; D gene: .; V gene: TRBV9; clone size: once
CDR3 DNA: TGTGCCAGCAGTAGAGACAGACAAGAGACCCAGTACTTC; CDR3 protein: CASSRDRQETQYF; J gene: TRBJ2-5; D gene: .; V gene: TRBV2; clone size: .
CDR3 DNA: TGTGCCAGCAGCTTCGGTCTAGCGGGAGGGAAAGAGACCCAGTACTTC; CDR3 protein: CASSFGLAGGKETQYF; J gene: TRBJ2-5; D gene: TRBD2; V gene: TRBV11-3; clone size: .
CDR3 DNA: TGCGCCAGCAGTGAGTCTCGTGGGAGCGCCTACAATGAGCAGTTCTTC; CDR3 protein: CASSESRGSAYNEQFF; J gene: TRBJ2-1; D gene: .; V gene: TRBV10-1; clone size: .
CDR3 DNA: TGTGCCAGCAGCTTACGGCTAGCGGACTACAATGAGCAGTTCTTC; CDR3 protein: CASSLRLADYNEQFF; J gene: TRBJ2-1; D gene: TRBD2; V gene: TRBV7-9; clone size: .
CDR3 DNA: TGTGCCAGCGTCACCAGTTATGGCTACACCTTC; CDR3 protein: CASVTSYGYTF; J gene: TRBJ1-2; D gene: .; V gene: TRBV6-1; clone size: .
CDR3 DNA: TGCAGCGGACAAAGATCCTACAATGAGCAGTTCTTC; CDR3 protein: CSGQRSYNEQFF; J gene: TRBJ2-1; D gene: .; V gene: TRBV29-1; clone size: .
CDR3 DNA: TGTGCCAGCAGCTTAGGTATAGCGCGGGAGCAGTACTTC; CDR3 protein: CASSLGIAREQYF; J gene: TRBJ2-7; D gene: .; V gene: TRBV7-2; clone size: .
CDR3 DNA: TGTGCCAGCAGCTTAGCTGGCAACGGAGGAAACACCATATATTTT; CDR3 protein: CASSLAGNGGNTIYF; J gene: TRBJ1-3; D gene: .; V gene: TRBV7-6; clone size: .